This section outlines one T cell receptor (beta chain) sequence together with its context. The antigen is undetermined. This entry is derived from a study of cytomegalovirus exposure and HLA in healthy donors. The study, taken as a whole, reports: Published work reported that the classifier diagnosed cytomegalovirus status with high specificity and sensitivity. The presence/absence work took it that sequencing depth was about the same across donors.

V gave up 6 bases and J gave up 7 bases, with 13 bases separating them. Germline V gives CDR1 MRHNA, CDR2 SNTAGT. This CDR3 is 14 amino acids long. 60 Vbeta and 13 Jbeta primers were used in PCR. Data came from immunoSEQ multiplex PCR; TCRdb stores just in-frame clones and leaves some out. The table shows about 180,000 clones, with about 80% occurring only once. The specimen was PBMCs. The clonotype originates from a man aged 55 to 70 in good health and CMV-seronegative. J is TRBJ1-6 and V is TRBV6-4; weak D call: TRBD1 (6 bases). DNA for the CDR3: TGTGCCAGCAGCGTGGCGGGGGCAAATTCACCCCTCCACTTT. Translating gives CASSVAGANSPLHF.